Listed here are 18 T cell receptor beta chains from one sample, sequenced in a study of CD8 T cells in Susac syndrome. About 0.45 to 1 ug RNA was reverse transcribed with random hexamers. TCRdb redid the calling of the immunoSEQ multiplex PCR reads with MiXCR, one entry per CDR3 protein. The repertoire holds under 200,000 distinct CDR3 sequences, roughly 90% seen once, with about 0.1% in the top ten. Sequencing used CD4+ T cells from PBMCs. The receptors shown here come from a human donor with Susac syndrome.

CDR3 amino acids: CASSYALNSPLHF. CDR3 nucleotide sequence: TGTGCCAGCAGTTACGCGTTGAATTCACCCCTCCACTTT. J is TRBJ1-6 and V is TRBV6-5; D is unresolved. CDR1 is MNHEY and CDR2 is SVGAGI in the germline V gene. The ends were cut back, 2 bases at V and 7 bases at J, with 6 bases in the middle. The CDR3 extends over 13 amino acids.

The chain employs TRBV6-2 or TRBV6-3 and TRBJ1-1; 7 positions agree with TRBD1. Germline V CDR1 and CDR2: MNHEY, SVGEGT. This CDR3 region has 14 residues. V lost 6 bases and J lost 1; bases outside the gene matches: 5. The CDR3 region has the DNA TGTGCCAGCAGACGGGACAGCAGGAACACTGAAGCTTTCTTT. Its protein is CASRRDSRNTEAFF.

V usage is TRBV7-2 and J usage is TRBJ2-3; D unresolved. The V end was cut by 1 base, the J end by 5 bases, with 4 bases between. CDR3 length: 12 residues. The germline V gene has CDR1 SGHTA and CDR2 FQGNSA. The CDR3 nucleotides read TGTGCCAGCAGCTTAGAAGGAGATACGCAGTATTTT. Amino acid sequence: CASSLEGDTQYF.

V gene TRBV2 combines with J gene TRBJ1-1; TRBD1 might be the D (6 bases). The length of the CDR3 is 13 residues. CDR1 and CDR2 (germline): SNHLY, FYNNEI. With 4 bases removed from V and 7 bases from J, the gap between germline ends came to 13 bases. As DNA, the CDR3 is TGTGCCAGCAGTGGACGGGGGGCGGTTGAAGCTTTCTTT. Amino acids: CASSGRGAVEAFF.

Here the CDR3 reads CSVARTGELFF. CDR3 DNA sequence: TGCAGTGTTGCCCGGACCGGGGAGCTGTTTTTT. This chain links TRBV20-1 with TRBJ2-2; D gene ambiguous. CDR1 and CDR2 (germline): DFQATT, SNEGSKA (reference sequence). Trimming left V 7 bases short and J 5 bases short, with 8 bases between. This CDR3 is built from 11 residues.

The rearrangement uses TRBV27 and TRBJ2-7; D tentatively reads TRBD1 or TRBD2 (5 bases each). Germline assignment: CDR1 MNHEY and CDR2 SMNVEV (reference sequence). Trimming removed 5 bases at V and 2 bases at J, with 10 bases between. CDR3 size: 13 residues. The CDR3 loop is CASSGDGPYEQYF. The CDR3 nucleotides are TGTGCCAGCAGTGGGGACGGACCCTACGAGCAGTACTTC.

V is TRBV15 and J is TRBJ2-5; 7 bases align to TRBD2. The germline CDR1 and CDR2 sequences are LNHNV and YYDKDF (reference sequence). The CDR3 covers 15 residues. J lost 2 bases, V lost 6 bases, and 9 bases had no gene match. CDR3 region: CATSRQGLLQETQYF. The CDR3 DNA reads TGTGCCACCAGTAGGCAGGGACTACTACAAGAGACCCAGTACTTC. Looking up the rest from reference TRBV15 and TRBJ2-5 gives the full variable domain: DAMVIQNPRYQVTQFGKPVTLSCSQTLNHNVMYWYQQKSSQAPKLLFHYYDKDFNNEADTPDNFQSRRPNTSFCFLDIRSPGLGDTAMYLCATSRQGLLQETQYFGPGTRLLVL.

This sequence joins TRBV27 and TRBJ2-7, with a tentative D call TRBD1 (6 bases). Trimming cost V 5 bases and J 7 bases, with 15 bases left between them. Germline assignment: CDR1 MNHEY and CDR2 SMNVEV (reference sequence). The CDR3 is made up of 13 amino acids. Here the CDR3 DNA reads TGTGCCAGCAGTCCCGGACAGCCTCTTGAGCAGTACTTC. Translated, it gives CASSPGQPLEQYF.

The CDR3 region has the DNA TGTGCCAGCAGCCTAATGCGGGAGACCCAGTACTTC. Encoded protein: CASSLMRETQYF. V and J are TRBV7-6 and TRBJ2-5; D remains unclear. Per germline, CDR1 SGHVS and CDR2 FNYEAQ. Trimming removed 5 bases at V and 5 bases at J, with 9 bases between. This CDR3 contains 12 residues.

CDR3 sequence reads: CASSQELGFSYEQYF. The CDR3 DNA is TGTGCCAGCAGCCAAGAGTTGGGGTTTTCCTACGAGCAGTACTTC. This sequence joins TRBV3-1 and TRBJ2-7; D not certain. Germline V gene sequence: CDR1 LGHDT, CDR2 YNNKEL (reference sequence). V was cut by 0 bases and J by 1 base, with 10 bases left in between. CDR3 length equals 15 residues.

This sequence joins TRBV6-5 and TRBJ1-2, with 8 bases lining up with TRBD1. V gave up 6 bases and J gave up 3 bases; unmatched junction bases: 9. The CDR3 is 15 residues long. CDR1 MNHEY and CDR2 SVGAGI come from the germline V gene. In nucleotides, the CDR3 is TGTGCCAGCAGCCCAAGACAGGGGCCTTACTATGGCTACACCTTC. It translates to CASSPRQGPYYGYTF.

This chain connects TRBV19 to TRBJ1-1, with D hard to call. Deletions cut 6 bases from V and 10 bases from J, with 15 bases between. Per germline, CDR1 LNHDA and CDR2 SQIVND (reference sequence). This CDR3 contains 12 residues. The CDR3 reads CASRVRLGVAFF. The CDR3 DNA reads TGTGCCAGTAGGGTAAGACTAGGAGTAGCTTTCTTT.

The CDR3: CASSRGSGDGELFF. The DNA of the CDR3 is TGTGCCAGCAGCCGAGGGAGCGGGGACGGGGAGCTGTTTTTT. The chain links TRBV3-1 to TRBJ2-2, with 7 bases that match TRBD2. Germline V lookup: CDR1 LGHDT, CDR2 YNNKEL (reference sequence). The CDR3 loop spans 14 amino acids. The J segment lost 7 bases and the V segment lost 4 bases, leaving 6 bases of the junction unmatched.

Worth noting for this clonotype: Here the CDR3 omits its conserved ending phenylalanine or tryptophan, so a read error is the likely source. The chain carries TRBV20-1 and TRBJ1-2; D call uncertain. Trimming shortened V by 6 bases and J by 8 bases, and 19 bases separated the two germline ends. There are 13 residues in the CDR3. Germline V lookup: CDR1 DFQATT, CDR2 SNEGSKA (reference sequence). Here the CDR3 DNA reads TGCAGTGCCGCCTTACCTGGCAGGTTGGGCTACACCCTC. Protein: CSAALPGRLGYTL.

The chain carries TRBV3-1 and TRBJ2-7, with TRBD2 matching over 11 bases. The CDR3 is 15 amino acids. V dropped 4 bases and J dropped 2; count of bases not matched to a gene: 4. CDR1 is LGHDT and CDR2 is YNNKEL in the germline V gene (reference sequence). CDR3 sequence reads: CASSPRLAGPYEQYF. The CDR3 coding sequence is TGTGCCAGCAGCCCGAGACTAGCGGGGCCCTACGAGCAGTACTTC.

The rearrangement uses TRBV4-1 and TRBJ2-3; 13 nucleotides match TRBD2. V dropped 0 bases and J dropped 5; count of bases not matched to a gene: 8. This CDR3 spans 18 amino acids. In germline, CDR1 is MGHRA, CDR2 YSYEKL. The CDR3: CASSQDTSGRASGDTQYF. For the CDR3, the DNA is TGCGCCAGCAGCCAAGATACTAGCGGGAGGGCCTCAGGAGATACGCAGTATTTT.

V gene TRBV2 combines with J gene TRBJ2-2; 11 bases fit TRBD1. Trimming cost V 6 bases and J 6 bases; bases outside gene matches: 3. The CDR3 is made up of 14 amino acids. Germline assignment: CDR1 SNHLY and CDR2 FYNNEI. The CDR3 sequence is CASRGTGGAGELFF. CDR3 sequence (DNA): TGTGCCAGCAGAGGGACAGGGGGAGCCGGGGAGCTGTTTTTT.

The rearrangement uses TRBV4-2 and TRBJ1-2; tentative D call: TRBD1 (6 bases). Germline V lookup: CDR1 LGHNA, CDR2 YNFKEQ. Between the trimmed V and J ends, which lost 0 bases and 1 base, there was a span of 9 bases. The CDR3 has 15 residues. DNA for the CDR3: TGTGCCAGCAGCCAAGAACCACAGGGTAACTATGGCTACACCTTC. Amino acids: CASSQEPQGNYGYTF.